The 14 T cell receptor beta chains below all came from one sample that was sequenced in a study of cytomegalovirus exposure and HLA in healthy donors. PCR involved 60 Vbeta and 13 Jbeta primers. Clones were sequenced by immunoSEQ multiplex PCR, and TCRdb holds only the in-frame ones, with some missing. The table has some 150,000 clones, about 75% seen once. Material: PBMCs. These receptors were taken from a young woman in good health and CMV-seronegative.

V usage is TRBV6-1 and J usage is TRBJ2-7; possibly TRBD1 for D (5 bases). The germline V gene has CDR1 MNHNS and CDR2 SASEGT. V dropped 11 bases and J dropped 4 bases, with 18 bases sitting between them. This CDR3 comprises 13 residues. CDR3 in amino acids: CAGAGSQEYEQYF. Written as DNA, the CDR3 is TGTGCCGGGGCAGGATCTCAAGAATACGAGCAGTACTTC.

This clone came up a few times. Other nucleotide sequences in the sample specify the same CDR3. This chain uses TRBV18 with TRBJ1-5; D ambiguous. Trimming took 3 bases from V and 2 from J, leaving 5 bases between them. CDR1 KGHSH and CDR2 LQKENI come from the germline V gene. This CDR3 has 13 residues. The CDR3 sequence: CASSPGGNQPQHF. The CDR3 DNA reads TGTGCCAGCTCACCGGGAGGCAATCAGCCCCAGCATTTT.

The chain recombines TRBV7-2 with TRBJ2-7, with a possible D match to TRBD2 (6 bases). The CDR3 is 17 amino acids. CDR1 and CDR2 from the germline V gene are SGHTA and FQGNSA. V was pared by 2 bases and J by 3 bases, with 20 bases between. This CDR3 is CASSLKGGRQKDYEQYF. The CDR3 DNA is TGTGCCAGCAGCTTAAAGGGAGGACGCCAGAAGGACTACGAGCAGTACTTC.

This clone was seen more than once but under ten times. This rearrangement joins TRBV6-1 to TRBJ2-7; TRBD2 matches at 8 bases. The CDR3 runs to 15 residues. From germline, CDR1 is MNHNS and CDR2 SASEGT. With V trimmed by 0 bases and J by 7 bases, 8 bases remained unmatched. In nucleotides, the CDR3 is TGTGCCAGCAGTGAAGCGACCGGGGGGGCCGAAGAGCAGTACGTC. The encoded protein is CASSEATGGAEEQYV.

CDR3 loop: CASSEIEEGFDEQYF. The CDR3 DNA is TGTGCCAGCAGTGAAATAGAGGAGGGGTTTGATGAGCAGTACTTC. V usage is TRBV6-1 and J usage is TRBJ2-7; a possible D gene is TRBD2 (6 bases). The germline V gene encodes CDR1 MNHNS and CDR2 SASEGT. Between the trimmed V and J ends, which lost 2 bases and 7 bases, there was a span of 18 bases. This CDR3 is 15 amino acids long.

The chain is built from TRBV5-5 and TRBJ1-6; 9 positions match TRBD1. CDR3 length equals 14 residues. The ends lost 3 bases at V and 11 bases at J; junction bases unmatched: 6. Germline CDR1 is SGHKS and CDR2 is YYEKEE (reference sequence). The CDR3 DNA sequence: TGTGCCAGCAGCTCAGGGACAGGGAGGGCACCCCTCCACTTT. Encoded protein: CASSSGTGRAPLHF.

Regarding this clone: One junction end does not reproduce the germline sequence, and a read error may be involved. The chain has TRBV5-4 and TRBJ2-2; tentative D call: TRBD2 (6 bases). From germline, CDR1 is SGHNT and CDR2 YYREEE (reference sequence). The CDR3 has 15 residues. The CDR3 nucleotides read TGTGCCAGCAGCCCGGTGGTAGCGGACACCGGGGAGCCGTTTTTT. This encodes CASSPVVADTGEPFF.

Turning to this clone: This specimen includes other DNA sequences encoding the same CDR3. V is TRBV7-9 and J is TRBJ1-4; no reliable D call. Germline CDR1 is SEHNR and CDR2 is FQNEAQ (reference sequence). Trimming took 6 bases from V and 4 from J, leaving 9 bases between them. The CDR3 extends over 13 amino acids. DNA of the CDR3: TGTGCCAGCAGGCGAGAGGTTAATGAAAAACTGTTTTTT. Its protein is CASRREVNEKLFF.

This CDR3 is CASSLWRDWGFGTEAFF. CDR3 DNA: TGTGCCAGCAGTTTATGGCGGGACTGGGGATTTGGGACTGAAGCTTTCTTT. The V and J genes are TRBV28 and TRBJ1-1; perhaps TRBD1 as D (5 bases). The CDR3 length is 17 residues. Trimming cost V 0 bases and J 5 bases, with 19 bases left between them. Looked up from germline, CDR1 is MDHEN and CDR2 is SYDVKM.

This chain connects TRBV2 to TRBJ1-4; D is possibly TRBD1 (5 bases). CDR3 length: 16 amino acids. CDR1 is SNHLY and CDR2 is FYNNEI in the germline V gene. Trimming removed 5 bases from V and 0 bases from J, with 13 bases in between. The CDR3 DNA reads TGTGCCAGCAGTCAAAGACAGACCGCAACTAATGAAAAACTGTTTTTT. Residues: CASSQRQTATNEKLFF. Complete variable domain (other parts from reference TRBV2 and TRBJ1-4): EPEVTQTPSHQVTQMGQEVILRCVPISNHLYFYWYRQILGQKVEFLVSFYNNEISEKSEIFDDQFSVERPDGSNFTLKIRSTKLEDSAMYFCASSQRQTATNEKLFFGSGTQLSVL.

V gene TRBV2 combines with J gene TRBJ1-2, with a tentative D call TRBD1 (5 bases). CDR3 length equals 14 residues. The V and J ends lost 5 bases and 8 bases respectively, with 18 bases between them. Per the germline V gene, CDR1 is SNHLY and CDR2 is FYNNEI. Here the CDR3 reads CASSYGGDGQGYTF. The CDR3 nucleotides read TGTGCCAGCAGTTATGGGGGGGACGGGCAAGGCTACACCTTC. The variable domain in full, with the rest retrieved from reference TRBV2 and TRBJ1-2, is EPEVTQTPSHQVTQMGQEVILRCVPISNHLYFYWYRQILGQKVEFLVSFYNNEISEKSEIFDDQFSVERPDGSNFTLKIRSTKLEDSAMYFCASSYGGDGQGYTFGSGTRLTVV.

This clone was detected only a few times. This chain uses TRBV4-1 with TRBJ1-4; 7 bases align to TRBD1. This CDR3 has 17 amino acids. V lost 6 bases to trimming and J lost 5 bases; unmatched junction nucleotides: 15. Germline loops: CDR1 MGHRA, CDR2 YSYEKL. The CDR3 loop is CASRSGSRQGVNEKLFF. Written as DNA, the CDR3 is TGCGCCAGCAGAAGTGGTTCTCGGCAGGGGGTGAATGAAAAACTGTTTTTT.

The chain joins TRBV6-1 to TRBJ2-3; 10 bases are shared with TRBD2. V was clipped by 4 bases and J by 5 bases; unmatched bases: 6. The CDR3 totals 15 residues. Germline assignment: CDR1 MNHNS and CDR2 SASEGT. This chain's CDR3 is CASSGVLAGLDTQYF. In nucleotides, the CDR3 is TGTGCCAGCAGTGGAGTACTAGCGGGATTAGATACGCAGTATTTT.

The chain has TRBV7-9 and TRBJ2-1; possible D gene TRBD2, 6 bases. From germline, CDR1 is SEHNR and CDR2 FQNEAQ (reference sequence). This CDR3 comprises 16 residues. V lost 2 bases, J lost 2 bases, and 13 bases lay in between. The CDR3 DNA reads TGTGCCAGCAGCTTACTGGCCGGGGGAACCTACAATGAGCAGTTCTTC. Amino acid sequence: CASSLLAGGTYNEQFF.